This T cell receptor (beta chain) was identified in a study of CD8 T cells in acute hepatitis C reinfection (dated by TCRdb to about 2021). For context, the study as a whole: The TCRbeta repertoire of CD8+ T cells specific for the HCV NS3-1073 epitope was profiled during acute infection and after viral clearance. Acute samples came from a few spontaneous resolvers and about six chronically infected subjects and were collected within 168 days of the estimated infection date. Paired acute and follow-up samples were contributed by four of the spontaneous resolvers. General conclusions and limits of the study: Because bulk sequencing was performed on the TCRbeta chain only, alphabeta pairing of public clonotypes could not be determined. No follow-up repertoires were available for chronically infected subjects, since NS3-1073 specific cells were too rare to be sorted. TRBV04 and TRBV06 gene families were preferentially used in all groups, and this usage was not explained by overrepresentation in the naive pool. Thirteen public clonotypes were found regardless of outcome; one public clonotype used V04-02/J02-02. High diversity was observed in NS3-1073 specific repertoires, and no significant differences in diversity were found between acute resolver, follow-up resolver and acute chronic samples. It was rare for CDR3 sequences to be shared with other epitopes, and exact matching may have been limited by differing sequencing approaches.

As for this clone: No much larger clone is present one base from it, and per-base qualities are unavailable.

Reading the label with the study, this specimen's time point is: acute HCV infection, within 168 days of estimated infection date. HCV-specific TCR repertoires were characterized directly ex vivo, without prior in vitro expansion of the sequenced cells. Enrolled in the Montreal Hepatitis C Cohort (HEPCO) in Canada, the donors were people who inject drugs, and these donors were followed every 3 months. Acute primary HCV infection was defined as a positive HCV RNA or antibody test that came after a negative test within the prior 24 weeks. A PE-labeled tetramer loaded with the NS3 peptide spanning residues 1073-1081 was used to stain HCV-specific cells. Cells were surface stained with CD3, CD8 and CD45RO antibodies, and an aqua fixable dye was used to exclude dead cells. The cohort comprised about 8 spontaneous resolvers, defined by HCV RNA clearance within 24 weeks. From thawed, previously cryostored peripheral blood mononuclear cells, CD8+ T cells were purified through negative selection performed by means of the MACS CD8+ T cell Isolation Kit. A BD FACSAria II cell sorter was used for cell sorting.

Genomic DNA was extracted from FACS-sorted cells, and TCRbeta chains were sequenced through the commercial immunoSEQ service. Per the original workflow: The repertoire data were analyzed using ImmunoSEQ Analyzer software v3.0 and R v3.5.1. Only productive rearrangements were analyzed, because sequences with stop codons or out-of-frame rearrangements were removed. Simpson diversity, Shannon entropy, CDR3 length and nucleotide addition metrics were obtained from the sequencing provider. Clonotypes were categorized by frequency as dominant, sub-dominant, low or lowest abundance, and clonotypes below 0.1% were excluded from most analyses. Any CDR3 amino acid clonotype present in at least two subjects at a cumulative frequency of at least 0.5% was labeled public. Drawn from immuneACCESS, this table holds only the in-frame rearrangements with V and J called that TCRdb kept. Clones are partly lost; checked studies trace under half to an unresolved V gene and leave the rest unexplained. For V, J and clone size, that table is used; D and trimming come from the DNA. Recorded for this sample are 1,000 or so clones; around 60% of them occurred a single time. The ten largest clones capture approximately 12% of the sample.

Trimming takes 4 bases off V and 0 bases off J; junction bases not matched to a gene: 10. The CDR3 contains 17 residues, cysteine and phenylalanine counted. The retained sequence is limited to the CDR3, 51 bases, with the frame set at the first base. As encoded in the germline V gene (reference sequence), CDR1 is LNHDA while CDR2 is SQIVND. This specimen consisted of HCV NS3-1073 tetramer-sorted CD8+ T cells from PBMCs, obtained during acute infection. The sample's cell subset or site label, in plain terms: FACS-sorted NS3-1073 tetramer+ CD8+ T cells. The chain was built from TRBV19 and TRBJ1-1; 8 central bases correspond to TRBD1. The TCR was taken from a woman aged 18-29 years who spontaneously cleared hepatitis C infection. The CDR3 corresponds to CASSSLQGGYMNTEAFF. The bases are TGTGCCAGTAGTAGCCTACAGGGGGGGTACATGAACACTGAAGCTTTCTTT. Full variable domain (CDR3 extended with the reference TRBV19 and TRBJ1-1 proteins): DGGITQSPKYLFRKEGQNVTLSCEQNLNHDAMYWYRQDPGQGLRLIYYSQIVNDFQKGDIAEGYSVSREKKESFPLTVTSAQKNPTAFYLCASSSLQGGYMNTEAFFGQGTRLTVV.